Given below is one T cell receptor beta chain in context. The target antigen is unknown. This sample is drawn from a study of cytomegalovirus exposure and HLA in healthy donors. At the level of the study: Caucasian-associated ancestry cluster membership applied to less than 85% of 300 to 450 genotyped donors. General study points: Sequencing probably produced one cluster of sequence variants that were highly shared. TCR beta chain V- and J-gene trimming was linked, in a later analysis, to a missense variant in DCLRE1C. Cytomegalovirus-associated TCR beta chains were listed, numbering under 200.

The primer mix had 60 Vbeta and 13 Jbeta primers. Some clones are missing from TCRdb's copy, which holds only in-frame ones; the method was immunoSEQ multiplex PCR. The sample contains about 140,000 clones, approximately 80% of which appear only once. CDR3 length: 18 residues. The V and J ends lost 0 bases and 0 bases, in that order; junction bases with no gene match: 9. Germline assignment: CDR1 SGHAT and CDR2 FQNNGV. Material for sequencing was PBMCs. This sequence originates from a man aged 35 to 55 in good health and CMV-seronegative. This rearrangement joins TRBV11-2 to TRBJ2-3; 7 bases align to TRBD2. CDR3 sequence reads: CASSLDRDSGYSTDTQYF. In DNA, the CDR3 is TGTGCCAGCAGCTTAGATCGTGATAGCGGGTATAGCACAGATACGCAGTATTTT.